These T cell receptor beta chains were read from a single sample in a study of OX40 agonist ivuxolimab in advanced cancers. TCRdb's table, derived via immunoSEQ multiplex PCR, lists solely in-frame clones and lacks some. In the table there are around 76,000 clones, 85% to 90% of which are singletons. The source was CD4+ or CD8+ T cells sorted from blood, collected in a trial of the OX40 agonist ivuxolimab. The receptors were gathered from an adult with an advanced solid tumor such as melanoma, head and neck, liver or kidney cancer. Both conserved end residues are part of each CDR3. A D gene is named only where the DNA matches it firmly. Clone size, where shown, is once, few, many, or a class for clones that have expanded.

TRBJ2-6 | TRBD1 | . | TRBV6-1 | TGTGCCAGCAGTGACTACCAGGGGGCTGGGGCCAACGTCCTGACTTTC | CASSDYQGAGANVLTF
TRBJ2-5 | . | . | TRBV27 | TGTGCCAGCAAAGGGACCCTAGGAATACAGACCCAGTACTTC | CASKGTLGIQTQYF
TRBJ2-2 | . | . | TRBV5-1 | TGCGCCAGCAGCTCGCCGGTGGCCGGGGAGCTGTTTTTT | CASSSPVAGELFF
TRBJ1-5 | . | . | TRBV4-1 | TGCGCCAGCAGCCAAGGGCCAGTTTGGCCCCAGCATTTT | CASSQGPVWPQHF
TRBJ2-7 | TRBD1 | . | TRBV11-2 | TGTGCCAGCAGCTCGTTGACAGGGCGACCCTTCGAGCAGTACTTC | CASSSLTGRPFEQYF
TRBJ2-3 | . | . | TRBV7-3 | TGTGCCAGCAGCTCCAGGGTCGGGGGAGGAAGGGATACGCAGTATTTT | CASSSRVGGGRDTQYF
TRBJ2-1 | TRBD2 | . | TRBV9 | TGTGCCAGCAGCGTAGGAGGGACTACCTACAATGAGCAGTTCTTC | CASSVGGTTYNEQFF
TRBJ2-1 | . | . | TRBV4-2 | TGTGCCAGCAGCCCGTTAAGGGGGGGGAGGAATGAGCAGTTCTTC | CASSPLRGGRNEQFF
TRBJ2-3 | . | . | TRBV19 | TGTGCCAGTAGTATAAGGAGGTCAGAGGGCACAGATACGCAGTATTTT | CASSIRRSEGTDTQYF
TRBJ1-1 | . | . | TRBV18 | TGTGCCAGCTCACCACCTTTCATGAACACTGAAGCTTTCTTT | CASSPPFMNTEAFF
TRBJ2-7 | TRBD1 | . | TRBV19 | TGTGCCAGTAGGGACAGGGAACCTCCCTACGAGCAGTACTTC | CASRDREPPYEQYF
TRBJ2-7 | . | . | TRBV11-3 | TGTGCCAGCGGTGGGCCGTCCGGCGAGCAGTACTTC | CASGGPSGEQYF
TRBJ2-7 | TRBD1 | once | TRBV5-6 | TGTGCCAGCAGCCTTACAGGGGGTTCCTCCTACGAGCAGTACTTC | CASSLTGGSSYEQYF
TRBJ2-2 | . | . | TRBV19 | TGTGCCAGTAGGCCTCTAGCTAACACCGGGGAGCTGTTTTTT | CASRPLANTGELFF
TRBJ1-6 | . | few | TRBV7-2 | TGTGCCAGCAGCTTAGATCGTAATTCACCCCTCCACTTT | CASSLDRNSPLHF
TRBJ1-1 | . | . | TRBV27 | TGTGCCAGCATCTCTAACACTGAAGCTTTCTTT | CASISNTEAFF
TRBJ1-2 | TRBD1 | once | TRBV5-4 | TGTGCCAGCAGCTTGTATGGGACAGGGGACTATGGCTACACCTTC | CASSLYGTGDYGYTF
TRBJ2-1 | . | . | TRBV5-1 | TGCGCCAGCAGCTCTAGGTACAATGAGCAGTTCTTC | CASSSRYNEQFF
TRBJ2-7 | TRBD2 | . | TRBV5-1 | TGTGCCAGCAGTTTCACGACTAGCGGGAACTACGAGCAGTACTTC | CASSFTTSGNYEQYF
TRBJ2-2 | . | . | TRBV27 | TGTGCCAGCAGTTTATGGGCTACCGGGACGGCGAGAGTAGAGCTGTTTTTT | CASSLWATGTARVELFF
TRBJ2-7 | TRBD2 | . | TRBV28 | TGTGCCAGCGTCAACCTGGGACTAGCGGGAGGCGAGCAGTACTTC | CASVNLGLAGGEQYF
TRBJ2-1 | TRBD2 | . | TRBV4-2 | TGTGCCAGCAGCCAAGTCCTGCGGGAGGGCTCCTACAATGAGCAGTTCTTC | CASSQVLREGSYNEQFF
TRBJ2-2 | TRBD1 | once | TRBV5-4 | TGTGCCAGCAGCCCCTGGACAGGGGGCGCGAGCGGGGAGCTGTTTTTT | CASSPWTGGASGELFF
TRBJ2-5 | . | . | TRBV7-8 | TGTGCCAGCAGGGGTAGTACCCAAGAGACCCAGTACTTC | CASRGSTQETQYF
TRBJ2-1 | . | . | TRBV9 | TGTGCCAGCAGCGTCGGGGGAGGACGCTCGGAGCAGTTCTTC | CASSVGGGRSEQFF